Given below is one T cell receptor (beta chain) in context. The antigen remains unidentified. The sample originates from a study of T cell repertoires in cytomegalovirus infection. As for the study in general: Researchers turned to recently identified HLA-C-restricted CMV epitopes as well as well-studied HLA-B-restricted ones. Signatures in public TCR beta sequences pointed to both CMV infection and matching HLA type.

Broader study findings: CMV carriers having the relevant HLA were flagged by cumulative public TCR beta family frequency. In two of eight donors, the top clonotype was HLA-C-restricted CMV-specific.

Germline V gene lookup returns CDR1 MNHNS and CDR2 SASEGT. The V segment lost 7 bases and the J segment 6 bases; nucleotides outside the gene matches: 18. The CDR3 extends over 16 amino acids. TCRdb itself ran the reads through MiXCR, one entry per CDR3 protein. The sample contains some 900,000 distinct CDR3 sequences, approximately 32% of which appear only once. The specimen comprised cultured CD8+ T cells from PBMCs, sampled from culture after CMV antigen stimulation. This sequence was found in a human donor in good health (CMV status not recorded). Some clones in this sample may be carry-over from other donors' samples. The chain is built from TRBV6-1 and TRBJ2-7; TRBD2 agrees at 7 bases. The CDR3 nucleotides are TGTGCCAGCAACCCAACTAGCGCTTCCTTGGTCCGCGAGCAGTACTTC. This sequence encodes CASNPTSASLVREQYF.